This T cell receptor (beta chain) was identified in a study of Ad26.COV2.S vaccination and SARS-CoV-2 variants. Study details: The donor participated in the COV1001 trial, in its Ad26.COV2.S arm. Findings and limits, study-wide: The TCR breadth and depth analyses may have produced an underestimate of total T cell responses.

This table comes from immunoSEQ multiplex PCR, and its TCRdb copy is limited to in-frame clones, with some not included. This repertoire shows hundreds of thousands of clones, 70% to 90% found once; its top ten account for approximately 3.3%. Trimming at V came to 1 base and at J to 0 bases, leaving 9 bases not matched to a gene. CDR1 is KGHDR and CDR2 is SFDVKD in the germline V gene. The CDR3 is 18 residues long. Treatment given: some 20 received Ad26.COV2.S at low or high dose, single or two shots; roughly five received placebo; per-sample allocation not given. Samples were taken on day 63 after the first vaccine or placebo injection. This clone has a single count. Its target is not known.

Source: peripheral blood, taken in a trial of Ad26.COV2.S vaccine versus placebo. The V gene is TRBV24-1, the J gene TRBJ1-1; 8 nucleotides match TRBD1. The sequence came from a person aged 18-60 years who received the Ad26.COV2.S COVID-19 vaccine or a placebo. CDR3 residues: CATSDLSTPGGLNTEAFF. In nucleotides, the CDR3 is TGTGCCACCAGTGATTTAAGTACTCCAGGGGGCTTGAACACTGAAGCTTTCTTT.